The clone carrying this T cell receptor beta chain has a handful of counts. This entry comes from a study of shared clonotypes between healthy human individuals. Study summary: Per donor, CD8 memory used one plate, CD8 naive used two, CD4 memory used three and CD4 naive used three.

Germline values: CDR1 SGHAT, CDR2 FQNNGV. The V segment lost 7 bases and the J segment 4 bases; nucleotides outside the gene matches: 6. CDR3 size: 14 residues. CD4+ cells underwent separation, giving CD45RA+ naive and CD45RA-negative memory subsets. Profiled with immunoSEQ multiplex PCR; TCRdb holds only in-frame clones, not every one. The table records about 610,000 clones, 95% to 98% of them present only once. The rearrangement joins TRBV11-2 to TRBJ2-2, with 7 bases lining up with TRBD1. Material for sequencing was naive CD4+ T cells sorted from blood. Subset: CD45RA+ positively selected. The TCR originated in a woman in her twenties or thirties in good health. This CDR3 reads CASTDRRVTGELFF. The CDR3 DNA follows: TGTGCCAGCACGGACAGGCGGGTCACCGGGGAGCTGTTTTTT.